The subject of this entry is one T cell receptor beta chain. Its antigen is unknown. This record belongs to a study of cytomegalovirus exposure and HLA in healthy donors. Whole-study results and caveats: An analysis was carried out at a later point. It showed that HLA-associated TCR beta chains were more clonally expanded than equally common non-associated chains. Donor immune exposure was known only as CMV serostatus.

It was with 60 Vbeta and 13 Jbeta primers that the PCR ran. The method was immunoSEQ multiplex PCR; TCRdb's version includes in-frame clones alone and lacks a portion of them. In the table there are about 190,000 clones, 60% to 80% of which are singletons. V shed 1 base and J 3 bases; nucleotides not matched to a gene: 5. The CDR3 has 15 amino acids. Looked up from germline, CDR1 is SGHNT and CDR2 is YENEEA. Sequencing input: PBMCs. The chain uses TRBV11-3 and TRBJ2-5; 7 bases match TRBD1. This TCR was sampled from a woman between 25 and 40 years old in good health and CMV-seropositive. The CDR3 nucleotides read TGTGCCAGCAGCTTAGGCCCCGGACAGGAAGAGACCCAGTACTTC. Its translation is CASSLGPGQEETQYF.